The sequence of this T cell receptor (beta chain) was determined in a study of vaccination and CD4 T cells after COVID-19. The time point denotes: late sampling 161 to 241 days after vaccination in three convalescent patients. Treatment given: 10-day PBMC culture with coronavirus spike peptide pools or control peptides (ViraFEST assay). The CDR3 is 15 amino acids. Trimming shortened V by 7 bases and J by 9 bases, and 22 bases separated the two germline ends. Germline loops: CDR1 SGHTA, CDR2 FQGNSA. With regard to this clonotype: Its specificity is not known.

An Oncomine TCR Beta short-read assay was used to sequence the DNA from cultured CD4+ T cells. One entry per CDR3 protein results from TCRdb running MiXCR on the PCR reads. The sample contains about 15,000 distinct CDR3 sequences, 40% to 50% of which appear only once. This chain connects TRBV7-2 to TRBJ2-1; D is ambiguous. This receptor was identified in a human donor who had recovered from COVID-19. The sequencing here drew on CD4+ T cells from blood, cultured in vitro, taken about 7 months after SARS-CoV-2 vaccination. The CDR3 nucleotides read TGTGCCAGCAAACCCTCGGTGTGGGTAATTCGTGAGCAGTTCTTC. Protein sequence: CASKPSVWVIREQFF. The full variable domain, its missing parts supplied by reference TRBV7-2 and TRBJ2-1, is GAGVSQSPSNKVTEKGKDVELRCDPISGHTALYWYRQSLGQGLEFLIYFQGNSAPDKSGLPSDRFSAERTGGSVSTLTIQRTQQEDSAVYLCASKPSVWVIREQFFGPGTRLTVL.